This T cell receptor beta chain comes out of a study of blood T cell repertoires in COVID-19. Turning to the study itself: Samples of COVID-19 (acute and convalescent) were obtained from the United States, Italy and Spain. T cells, B-cell-depleted T cells, or PBMCs supplied cDNA or gDNA.

In the source study's methods: Amplification from reference gene primers served as the basis for estimated nucleated cell counts. Repertoires were generated with immunoSEQ multiplex PCR, while TCRdb's copy carries only in-frame clones and drops some. Clone size and the V and J calls come from that table; the DNA yielded D and trimming. The sample shows under 350,000 clones, approximately 91% of them seen only once. Trimming took 4 bases from V and 10 from J; bases not matched to a gene: 25. CDR3 length equals 19 residues. Germline lookup yields CDR1 SGDLS and CDR2 YYNGEE. The sample comprised PBMCs or T cells enriched from blood (not recorded which). The genes are TRBV9 and TRBJ1-1, with TRBD1 identical over 10 bases. The TCR comes from a woman in her forties who had recovered from COVID-19. The CDR3 loop is CASSPGQGRRGPLHGGAFF. The CDR3, as DNA: TGTGCCAGCAGCCCGGGACAGGGGCGAAGGGGTCCACTTCACGGGGGAGCTTTCTTT.